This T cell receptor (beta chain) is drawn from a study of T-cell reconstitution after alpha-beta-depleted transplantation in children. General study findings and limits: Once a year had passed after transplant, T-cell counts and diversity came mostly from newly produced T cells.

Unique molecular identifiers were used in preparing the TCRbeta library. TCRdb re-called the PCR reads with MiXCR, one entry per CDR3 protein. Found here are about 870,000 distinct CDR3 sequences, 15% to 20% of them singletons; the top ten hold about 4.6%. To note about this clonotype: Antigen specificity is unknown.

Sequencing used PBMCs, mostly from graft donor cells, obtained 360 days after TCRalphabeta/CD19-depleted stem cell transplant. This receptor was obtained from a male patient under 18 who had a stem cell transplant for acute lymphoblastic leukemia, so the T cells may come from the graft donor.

CDR3 residues: CASSLVSRFTDTQYF. The CDR3 nucleotides are TGTGCCAGCAGTTTAGTATCGCGGTTCACAGATACGCAGTATTTT. The rearrangement joins TRBV12-3 or TRBV12-4 to TRBJ2-3; D is unresolved. This CDR3 spans 15 amino acids. Trimming removed 1 base at V and 2 bases at J, with 10 bases between.